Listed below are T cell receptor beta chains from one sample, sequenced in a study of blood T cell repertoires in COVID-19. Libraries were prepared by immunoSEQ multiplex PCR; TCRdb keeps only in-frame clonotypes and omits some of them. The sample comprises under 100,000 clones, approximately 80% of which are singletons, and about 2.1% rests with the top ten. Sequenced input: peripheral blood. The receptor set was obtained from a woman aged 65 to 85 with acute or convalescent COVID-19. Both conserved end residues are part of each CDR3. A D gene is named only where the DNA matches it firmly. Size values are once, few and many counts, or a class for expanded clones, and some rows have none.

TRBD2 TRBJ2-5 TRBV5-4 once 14 CASSLSSGGETQYF TGTGCCAGCAGCTTATCAAGCGGGGGGGAGACCCAGTACTTC
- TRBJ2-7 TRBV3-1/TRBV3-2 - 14 CASSRPSGVHEQYF TGTGCCAGCAGTAGGCCCTCCGGGGTCCACGAGCAGTACTTC
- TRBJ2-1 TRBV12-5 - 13 CASGRSSYNEQFF TGTGCTAGTGGTAGGAGCTCCTACAATGAGCAGTTCTTC
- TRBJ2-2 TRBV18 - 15 CASSSGQLNTGELFF TGTGCCAGCTCATCAGGGCAGCTGAACACCGGGGAGCTGTTTTTT
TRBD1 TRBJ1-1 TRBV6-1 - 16 CASSGQPTGGGTEAFF TGTGCCAGCAGTGGCCAGCCGACAGGGGGCGGCACTGAAGCTTTCTTT
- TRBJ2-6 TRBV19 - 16 CASSIYSYSGANVLTF TGTGCCAGTAGTATTTACAGTTACTCTGGGGCCAACGTCCTGACTTTC
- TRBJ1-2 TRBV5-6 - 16 CASSPSVVGNSYGYTF TGTGCCAGCAGCCCTTCTGTTGTGGGCAACTCCTATGGCTACACCTTC
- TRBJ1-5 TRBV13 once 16 CASSRTGSWGNQPQHF TGTGCCAGCAGCCGTACAGGGTCCTGGGGGAATCAGCCCCAGCATTTT
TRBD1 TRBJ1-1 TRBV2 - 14 CASGSYRGNTEAFF TGTGCCAGCGGCTCCTACAGGGGGAACACTGAAGCTTTCTTT
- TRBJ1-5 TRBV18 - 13 CASSLGSNQPQHF TGTGCCAGCTCCCTCGGGAGCAATCAGCCCCAGCATTTT
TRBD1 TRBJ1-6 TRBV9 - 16 CASSLTGGTYNSPLHF TGTGCCAGCAGTTTGACAGGGGGCACCTATAATTCACCCCTCCACTTT
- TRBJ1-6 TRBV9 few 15 CASSVGASGNSPLHF TGTGCCAGCAGCGTAGGCGCATCGGGTAATTCACCCCTCCACTTT
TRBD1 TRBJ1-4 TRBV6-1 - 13 CASSETRTGKLFF TGTGCCAGCAGTGAAACCCGGACAGGGAAACTGTTTTTT
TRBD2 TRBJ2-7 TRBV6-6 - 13 CASRQTSSDEQYF TGTGCCAGCAGGCAGACTAGCTCCGACGAGCAGTACTTC
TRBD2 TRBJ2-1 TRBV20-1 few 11 CSWAGVDEQFF TGCAGCTGGGCGGGGGTGGATGAGCAGTTCTTC
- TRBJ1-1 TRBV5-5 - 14 CASSLWGGFTEAFF TGTGCCAGCAGCTTGTGGGGGGGCTTCACTGAAGCTTTCTTT
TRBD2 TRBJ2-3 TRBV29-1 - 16 CSVEILAGPPTDTQYF TGCAGCGTTGAGATTCTAGCGGGACCACCCACAGATACGCAGTATTTT
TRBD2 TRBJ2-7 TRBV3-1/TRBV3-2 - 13 CASSLSGLYEQYF TGTGCCAGCAGCCTTAGCGGGTTATACGAGCAGTACTTC
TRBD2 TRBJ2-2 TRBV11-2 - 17 CASSLGPLAGNTGELFF TGTGCCAGCAGCTTAGGCCCACTAGCGGGTAACACCGGGGAGCTGTTTTTT
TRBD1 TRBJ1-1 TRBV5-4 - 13 CASSTGQVTEAFF TGTGCCAGCAGCACGGGACAGGTGACTGAAGCTTTCTTT
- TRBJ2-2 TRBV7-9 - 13 CASSSPNTGELFF TGTGCCAGCAGCTCTCCTAACACCGGGGAGCTGTTTTTT
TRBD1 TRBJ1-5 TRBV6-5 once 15 CASSPMTGGIQPQHF TGTGCCAGCAGTCCGATGACAGGGGGGATTCAGCCCCAGCATTTT
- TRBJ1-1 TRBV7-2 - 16 CASSLAEGVDHTEAFF TGTGCCAGCAGCTTAGCCGAGGGGGTCGACCACACTGAAGCTTTCTTT
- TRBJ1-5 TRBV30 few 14 CAWSVDGGNQPQHF TGTGCCTGGAGTGTAGACGGGGGCAATCAGCCCCAGCATTTT
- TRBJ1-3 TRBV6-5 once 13 CASAESSGNTIYF TGTGCCAGCGCGGAGAGCTCTGGAAACACCATATATTTT
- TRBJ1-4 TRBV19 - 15 CASKEHGQTNEKLFF TGTGCCAGTAAAGAGCATGGACAGACTAATGAAAAACTGTTTTTT
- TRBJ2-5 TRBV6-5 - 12 CASGQYGETQYF TGTGCCAGCGGACAGTATGGAGAGACCCAGTACTTC
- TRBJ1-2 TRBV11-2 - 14 CASSPGQLNYGYTF TGTGCCAGCAGCCCAGGACAGCTTAACTATGGCTACACCTTC
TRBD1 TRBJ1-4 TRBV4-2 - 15 CASSLPGTGREKLFF TGTGCCAGCAGCTTACCTGGGACAGGGAGGGAAAAACTGTTTTTT
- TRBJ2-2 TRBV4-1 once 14 CASSQYKNTGELFF TGCGCCAGCAGCCAATATAAGAACACCGGGGAGCTGTTTTTT
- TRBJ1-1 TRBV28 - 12 CASSESGTEAFF TGTGCCAGCAGCGAGAGCGGCACTGAAGCTTTCTTT
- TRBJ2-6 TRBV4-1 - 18 CASTPGGRASSGANVLTF TGCGCCAGCACCCCTGGGGGCAGGGCGAGCTCTGGGGCCAACGTCCTGACTTTC
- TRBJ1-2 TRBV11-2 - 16 CASSLAATRGDYGYTF TGTGCCAGCAGCTTAGCCGCCACCCGGGGGGACTATGGCTACACCTTC
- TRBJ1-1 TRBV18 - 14 CASSRGEVATEAFF TGTGCCAGCTCACGAGGGGAGGTCGCCACTGAAGCTTTCTTT
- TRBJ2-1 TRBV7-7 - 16 CASSYVAGANYNEQFF TGTGCTAGCAGCTATGTAGCAGGGGCTAACTACAATGAGCAGTTCTTC
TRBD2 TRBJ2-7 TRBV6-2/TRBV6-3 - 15 CASSYSPSGSYEQYF TGTGCCAGCAGTTACTCGCCTAGCGGGTCCTACGAGCAGTACTTC
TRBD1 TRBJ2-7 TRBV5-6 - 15 CASSSKGDRSYEQYF TGTGCCAGCAGCTCGAAAGGGGACAGGTCCTACGAGCAGTACTTC
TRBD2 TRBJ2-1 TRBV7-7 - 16 CASSLAPAGIYNEQFF TGTGCTAGCAGCTTAGCCCCAGCGGGGATCTACAATGAGCAGTTCTTC
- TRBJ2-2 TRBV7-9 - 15 CASSLAPVNTGELFF TGTGCCAGCAGCTTAGCGCCGGTAAACACCGGGGAGCTGTTTTTT
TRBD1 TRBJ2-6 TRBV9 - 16 CASSGTGGSGANVLTF TGTGCCAGCAGCGGGACAGGGGGCTCCGGGGCCAACGTCCTGACTTTC
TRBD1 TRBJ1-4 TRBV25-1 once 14 CASSDQTGAEILFF TGTGCCAGCAGTGACCAGACAGGGGCCGAAATTTTGTTTTTT
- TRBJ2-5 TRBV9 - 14 CASSPPGGLETQYF TGTGCCAGCAGCCCCCCCGGGGGGCTAGAGACCCAGTACTTC
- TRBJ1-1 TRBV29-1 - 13 CSVRPPGDTEAFF TGCAGCGTAAGGCCCCCGGGGGACACTGAAGCTTTCTTT
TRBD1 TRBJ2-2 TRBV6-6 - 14 CATTGAVNTGELFF TGTGCCACGACAGGGGCGGTTAACACCGGGGAGCTGTTTTTT
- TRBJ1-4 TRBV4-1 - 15 CASSSPGESGGKLFF TGCGCCAGCAGCTCCCCGGGGGAGTCGGGGGGAAAACTGTTTTTT
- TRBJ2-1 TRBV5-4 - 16 CASSLSGQGWGNEQFF TGTGCCAGCAGCTTGTCTGGTCAGGGATGGGGTAATGAGCAGTTCTTC
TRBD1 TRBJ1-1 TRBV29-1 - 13 CSVDWDRYTEAFF TGCAGCGTTGATTGGGACAGATACACTGAAGCTTTCTTT
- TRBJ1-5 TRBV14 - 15 CASSRLGAFNQPQHF TGTGCCAGCAGCCGTTTAGGGGCCTTCAATCAGCCCCAGCATTTT
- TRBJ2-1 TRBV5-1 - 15 CASKPLGGGNNEQFF TGCGCCAGCAAACCCTTAGGGGGGGGAAACAATGAGCAGTTCTTC
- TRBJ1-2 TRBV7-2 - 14 CASSSRSFNYGYTF TGTGCCAGCAGCTCGCGGTCGTTTAACTATGGCTACACCTTC
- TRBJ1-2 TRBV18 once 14 CASSPVATHYGYTF TGTGCCAGCTCACCGGTGGCCACCCACTATGGCTACACCTTC